Below are 30 T cell receptor beta chains sequenced from a single sample in a study of T cells after yellow fever vaccination. Via MiXCR, TCRdb re-called the 5' RACE reads, giving one row per CDR3 protein. Of around 300,000 distinct CDR3 sequences listed, 3.5% to 5% are singletons. The sample was PBMCs, taken 15 days after the yellow fever booster vaccination. These receptors all come from a man between 18 and 29 years old who received the YFV17D yellow fever vaccine.

This clonotype was recorded at least ten times. The genes are TRBV12-3 or TRBV12-4 and TRBJ1-2; D ambiguous. The V end was cut by 5 bases, the J end by 8 bases, with 15 bases between. The length of the CDR3 is 13 residues. In nucleotides, the CDR3 is TGTGCCAGCAGTGGGGATAGGTTTGGGGGCTACACCTTC. This codes for CASSGDRFGGYTF.

This clonotype has just a few counts. The chain is built from TRBV7-3 and TRBJ2-2; maybe TRBD1 (6 bases). Looked up from germline, CDR1 is SGHTA and CDR2 is FQGTGA. The CDR3 length is 13 residues. Trimming left V 6 bases short and J 6 bases short, with 11 bases between. CDR3 nucleotides: TGTGCCAGCAGAACTACAGGGTCCGGGGAGCTGTTTTTT. This gives the protein CASRTTGSGELFF.

This clonotype was seen many times. The chain carries TRBV7-8 and TRBJ1-1, with 7 bases identical to TRBD1. The V gene end was trimmed by 4 bases and the J gene end by 5 bases; junction bases not matched to a gene: 10. Looked up from germline, CDR1 is SGHVS and CDR2 is FQNEAQ. The CDR3 has 15 amino acids. The CDR3 bases are TGTGCCAGCAGCTCGGAAAGGGCAGGGGGGACTGAAGCTTTCTTT. Translated, it gives CASSSERAGGTEAFF.

The chain is built from TRBV28 and TRBJ2-1; a weak D match, TRBD2 (5 bases). V was shortened by 7 bases and J by 4 bases, with 17 bases between the two germline ends. Per the germline V gene, CDR1 is MDHEN and CDR2 is SYDVKM. The length of the CDR3 is 15 residues. CDR3 in amino acids: CASTLTGVPYNEQFF. CDR3 sequence (DNA): TGTGCCAGCACGCTAACCGGGGTACCATACAATGAGCAGTTCTTC.

This chain uses TRBV7-2 with TRBJ2-3; D possibly corresponds to TRBD2 (6 bases). This CDR3 has 17 amino acids. Germline V CDR1 and CDR2: SGHTA, FQGNSA. The ends were cut back, 1 base at V and 3 bases at J, with 17 bases in the middle. This CDR3 is CASSLVGGSTVTDTQYF. In nucleotides, the CDR3 is TGTGCCAGCAGCTTAGTTGGAGGGTCAACAGTGACAGATACGCAGTATTTT.

The genes are TRBV5-1 and TRBJ2-3; 7 bases line up with TRBD2. Germline lookup yields CDR1 SGHRS and CDR2 YFSETQ. The J segment lost 1 base and the V segment lost 1 base, leaving 9 bases of the junction unmatched. CDR3 length equals 17 residues. The CDR3 spells CASSLLKWAGGTDTQYF. The CDR3 DNA is TGCGCCAGCAGCTTGTTGAAGTGGGCGGGGGGCACAGATACGCAGTATTTT.

This clonotype appeared many times. V gene TRBV24-1 combines with J gene TRBJ1-1; 7 bases are shared with TRBD1. CDR1 is KGHDR, CDR2 SFDVKD, per germline. The CDR3 totals 18 residues. V lost 0 bases to trimming and J lost 0 bases; unmatched junction nucleotides: 9. CDR3 amino acids: CATSDLVNQGGMNTEAFF. CDR3 DNA sequence: TGTGCCACCAGTGATTTGGTGAATCAGGGGGGGATGAACACTGAAGCTTTCTTT.

The sample holds a few counts of this clonotype. This chain joins TRBV5-1 and TRBJ2-6; possibly TRBD1 for D (6 bases). Between the trimmed V and J ends, which lost 2 bases and 2 bases, there was a span of 11 bases. The CDR3 contains 16 residues. The germline V gene has CDR1 SGHRS and CDR2 YFSETQ. The CDR3 DNA reads as TGCGCCAGCAGCTTACAGGGCTATGCTGGGGCCAACGTCCTGACTTTC. Its translation: CASSLQGYAGANVLTF.

This clonotype was counted ten times or more. This chain uses TRBV21-1 with TRBJ1-6; TRBD1 is the table's D call and was not checked against the DNA. TRBV21-1 is described as a pseudogene. The CDR3 is 15 amino acids. CDR3 sequence: CASSPPPGGHSPLHF. CDR3 in DNA: TGTGCCAGCAGCCCACCCCCGGGGGGACATTCACCCCTCCACTTT.

The V call is TRBV30, the J call TRBJ2-3, with a tentative D call TRBD2 (6 bases). V was pared by 3 bases and J by 5 bases, with 15 bases between. CDR1 and CDR2 from the germline V gene are GTSNPN and SVGIG (reference sequence). The CDR3 runs 14 residues. CDR3 coding DNA: TGTGCCTGGAGAGTCGCGGGGCTGATAGATACGCAGTATTTT. Its protein is CAWRVAGLIDTQYF.

This clonotype came up a few times. The chain combines TRBV4-1 with TRBJ2-2; 11 positions match TRBD1. Unmatched junction bases numbered 6, after V lost 5 bases and J lost 7 bases. Germline V gene sequence: CDR1 MGHRA, CDR2 YSYEKL. This CDR3 spans 15 amino acids. The CDR3 protein is CASSTGQGAIGELFF. The DNA of the CDR3 is TGCGCCAGCAGCACCGGACAGGGGGCAATCGGGGAGCTGTTTTTT.

This clonotype was found many times. The chain has TRBV29-1 and TRBJ2-7, with D possibly matching TRBD1 (6 bases). CDR1 is SQVTM and CDR2 is ANQGSEA in the germline V gene. Trimming cost V 4 bases and J 5 bases, with 12 bases left between them. This CDR3 is built from 12 residues. The CDR3 spells CSVGKDSHEQYF. CDR3 nucleotides: TGCAGCGTTGGGAAGGACAGTCACGAGCAGTACTTC.

This clonotype was found many times. Written as DNA, the CDR3 is TGCAGTGCTACCCAAGTGCGCGGGGGGCCCGGATACAATGAGCAGTTCTTC. Protein product: CSATQVRGGPGYNEQFF. The chain couples TRBV20-1 to TRBJ2-1, with TRBD2 matching over 8 bases. The CDR3 spans 17 residues. After removal of 4 bases from V and 4 bases from J, the junction contained 15 bases not matched to a gene. Germline CDR1 is DFQATT and CDR2 is SNEGSKA (reference sequence).

The V gene is TRBV5-1, the J gene TRBJ1-1; TRBD1 is a possible D gene (6 bases). The V gene's germline CDR1 is SGHRS and CDR2 YFSETQ. This CDR3 is built from 14 residues. V was trimmed by 3 bases and J by 7 bases, leaving 16 bases between them. The CDR3 spells CASSWTTGSYEAFF. CDR3 DNA: TGCGCCAGCAGCTGGACGACAGGTTCGTATGAAGCTTTCTTT.

This clonotype was recorded at least ten times. The V call is TRBV5-1, the J call TRBJ2-7; 7 positions agree with TRBD1. The J segment lost 7 bases and the V segment lost 5 bases, leaving 9 bases of the junction unmatched. Germline-derived CDR1 and CDR2 are SGHRS and YFSETQ. This CDR3 has 13 residues. In DNA form, the CDR3 reads TGCGCCAGCAGTCGTACAGGGGATCGGGAGCAGTACGTC. Its protein product is CASSRTGDREQYV.

Ten or more counts support this clonotype. The V and J genes are TRBV6-6 and TRBJ2-3, with no clear D. The V end was cut by 2 bases, the J end by 5 bases, with 8 bases between. In germline, CDR1 is MNHNY, CDR2 SVGAGI (reference sequence). The CDR3 consists of 13 residues. CDR3 sequence reads: CASSYGWGDTQYF. DNA of the CDR3: TGTGCCAGCAGTTACGGGTGGGGAGATACGCAGTATTTT.

This clonotype turned up a few times. CDR3 sequence (DNA): TGCAGTGCTAGATCTGGCTCTGGGGCCAACGTCCTGACTTTC. It yields the protein CSARSGSGANVLTF. The gene calls are TRBV20-1 and TRBJ2-6, with D unclear. The CDR3 totals 14 residues. The germline V gene encodes CDR1 DFQATT and CDR2 SNEGSKA (reference sequence). V shed 2 bases and J shed 0 bases, with 5 bases lying between them.

This clonotype was counted a few times. This chain uses TRBV7-9 with TRBJ2-2; no firm D call. The CDR3 sequence is 13 residues long. Germline CDR1 SEHNR, CDR2 FQNEAQ (reference sequence). The V gene lost 0 bases and the J gene lost 9 bases, with 8 bases spanning the gap. DNA for the CDR3: TGTGCCAGCAGCTTAGCACCCGCCCGGGAGCTGTTTTTT. This codes for CASSLAPARELFF.

This clonotype was found a few times. The J gene is TRBJ2-7, the V gene TRBV6-6; TRBD1 agrees at 8 bases. Germline V gene lookup returns CDR1 MNHNY and CDR2 SVGAGI (reference sequence). The V gene end was trimmed by 0 bases and the J gene end by 6 bases; junction bases not matched to a gene: 10. The length of the CDR3 is 16 residues. In nucleotides, the CDR3 is TGTGCCAGCAGTTACTCGAGAGTCGGGACAGGCTCCGAGCAGTACGTC. It yields the protein CASSYSRVGTGSEQYV.

This clonotype was counted between two and nine times. The genes are TRBV27 and TRBJ1-2; D remains ambiguous. Germline CDR1 is MNHEY and CDR2 is SMNVEV (reference sequence). V was pared by 8 bases and J by 8 bases, with 15 bases between. CDR3 size: 12 residues. CDR3 coding DNA: TGTGCCAGCGGAACCCCCGTGGTAGGCTACACCTTC. It is translated as CASGTPVVGYTF.

The rearrangement uses TRBV9 and TRBJ2-2; 9 bases line up with TRBD1. This CDR3 spans 14 amino acids. CDR1 and CDR2 (germline): SGDLS, YYNGEE. Trimming at V came to 3 bases and at J to 7 bases, leaving 4 bases not matched to a gene. In DNA form, the CDR3 reads TGTGCCAGCAGCGGGGGACAGGGAGGCGGGGAGCTGTTTTTT. Its translation: CASSGGQGGGELFF. Drawing the rest from reference TRBV9 and TRBJ2-2, the complete variable domain is DSGVTQTPKHLITATGQRVTLRCSPRSGDLSVYWYQQSLDQGLQFLIQYYNGEERAKGNILERFSAQQFPDLHSELNLSSLELGDSALYFCASSGGQGGGELFFGEGSRLTVL.

This clonotype was counted ten times or more. V usage is TRBV4-2 and J usage is TRBJ2-7; 11 bases agree with TRBD2. The CDR3 runs to 17 residues. Germline V gene data show CDR1 as LGHNA and CDR2 as YNFKEQ. V shed 2 bases, J shed 0 bases, and the junction held 6 bases outside the gene matches. This CDR3 reads CASSQLAGGQSSYEQYF. The CDR3 DNA reads TGTGCCAGCAGCCAACTAGCGGGGGGCCAAAGCTCCTACGAGCAGTACTTC.

CDR3 protein: CATRDRVNSPLHF. In DNA form, the CDR3 reads TGTGCCACAAGGGACAGGGTGAATTCACCCCTCCACTTT. V usage is TRBV15 and J usage is TRBJ1-6; TRBD1 aligns across 9 bases. This CDR3 has 13 amino acids. V dropped 9 bases and J dropped 7; count of bases not matched to a gene: 4. Germline V gives CDR1 LNHNV, CDR2 YYDKDF (reference sequence). Full variable domain (remainder filled in from reference TRBV15 and TRBJ1-6): DAMVIQNPRYQVTQFGKPVTLSCSQTLNHNVMYWYQQKSSQAPKLLFHYYDKDFNNEADTPDNFQSRRPNTSFCFLDIRSPGLGDTAMYLCATRDRVNSPLHFGNGTRLTVT.

In its sample, this clonotype was seen many times. The chain combines TRBV20-1 with TRBJ2-5, with D hard to call. CDR1 and CDR2 (germline): DFQATT, SNEGSKA (reference sequence). Trimming took off 5 bases at V and 5 bases at J, with 9 bases between the two ends. The CDR3 is 11 amino acids. The CDR3 loop reads CSAWVWETQYF. DNA of the CDR3: TGCAGTGCTTGGGTTTGGGAGACCCAGTACTTC.

Only a few counts were recorded for this clonotype. The chain joins TRBV7-2 to TRBJ1-5; D gene ambiguous. The germline V gene has CDR1 SGHTA and CDR2 FQGNSA. V dropped 1 base and J dropped 6 bases, with 10 bases sitting between them. There are 14 residues in the CDR3. The CDR3 sequence is CASSLGPKGQPQHF. CDR3 nucleotides: TGTGCCAGCAGCTTAGGCCCCAAGGGTCAGCCCCAGCATTTT.

This clonotype turned up a few times. The chain is built from TRBV5-1 and TRBJ2-7; the match to TRBD2 covers 8 bases. This CDR3 comprises 15 residues. The V and J ends lost 4 bases and 1 base, in that order; junction bases with no gene match: 7. Germline V gene data show CDR1 as SGHRS and CDR2 as YFSETQ. This chain's CDR3 is CASSGTGGRSYEQYF. The CDR3 DNA follows: TGCGCCAGCAGCGGAACGGGGGGGAGGTCCTACGAGCAGTACTTC.

This clonotype has at least ten counts. The chain employs TRBV7-2 and TRBJ2-2; no definite D call. Trimming removed 2 bases from V and 6 bases from J, with 10 bases in between. This CDR3 is 14 amino acids long. Germline CDR1 reads SGHTA; CDR2 reads FQGNSA. DNA of the CDR3: TGTGCCAGCAGCTTACGTTACTGGTCCGGGGAGCTGTTTTTT. Its translation: CASSLRYWSGELFF.

The chain joins TRBV20-1 to TRBJ1-2, with D unresolved. Trimming shortened V by 6 bases and J by 3 bases, and 11 bases separated the two germline ends. The CDR3 length is 12 residues. CDR1 is DFQATT, CDR2 SNEGSKA, per germline (reference sequence). The CDR3 loop reads CSAKGGDYGYTF. The CDR3, as DNA: TGCAGTGCAAAGGGCGGGGACTATGGCTACACCTTC.

The J gene is TRBJ1-3, the V gene TRBV15; no clear D. V gave up 4 bases and J gave up 0 bases, with 4 bases separating them. The germline CDR1 and CDR2 sequences are LNHNV and YYDKDF (reference sequence). The CDR3 totals 13 residues. DNA for the CDR3: TGTGCCACCAGCACCAGCTCTGGAAACACCATATATTTT. This translates into CATSTSSGNTIYF.

This clonotype was detected only a few times. CDR3 coding DNA: TGTGCCAGCAGTCCCTATAGCGGGGGCAGCACAGATACGCAGTATTTT. Translating it yields CASSPYSGGSTDTQYF. The chain combines TRBV28 with TRBJ2-3; 9 positions agree with TRBD2. The CDR3 is made up of 16 amino acids. V was pared by 5 bases and J by 0 bases, with 6 bases of the junction left unmatched. CDR1 is MDHEN and CDR2 is SYDVKM in the germline V gene.